This T cell receptor beta chain came from a study of T cells in Graves' hyperthyroidism and ophthalmopathy. The study's findings and limits: Ophthalmopathy was model-predicted a median around 6.7 months pre-onset.

Regarding this clonotype: Its antigen is still unknown.

It was RNA transcripts that yielded the amplified TCR beta CDR3 regions. An initial round of RT-PCR targeting the TCR CDR3 relied on the HTBI primer set. One entry per CDR3 protein, called by TCRdb with MiXCR from the multiplex PCR reads. The profile shows about 200,000 distinct CDR3 sequences, less than 20% of them singletons. This CDR3 has 15 residues. V was clipped by 2 bases and J by 5 bases, with 14 bases between them. Germline V gene lookup returns CDR1 MDHEN and CDR2 SYDVKM. Calling Graves' hyperthyroidism stable meant ophthalmopathy did not progress within 18 months. The clonotype comes from a woman in her fifties or sixties with Graves' hyperthyroidism. The chain recombines TRBV28 with TRBJ2-3; D is ambiguous. Specimen: blood. The CDR3 DNA is TGTGCCAGCAGTTTAGGCGGCTCTTTGGGAGATACGCAGTATTTT. Its translation: CASSLGGSLGDTQYF.